A selection of T cell receptor beta chains follows, all from one sample in a study of T cell responses to AZD1222 COVID-19 vaccine. Produced via immunoSEQ multiplex PCR; TCRdb's table is partial and in-frame only. The sample includes roughly 150,000 clones, approximately 86% of them seen just once. This sample comprised peripheral blood, obtained on day 0 of AZD1222 vaccination. These TCRs come from an adult in good health. Each CDR3 is given with its conserved first and last residue. The order of the fields is D gene, V gene, clone size, J gene, CDR3 DNA, CDR3 protein. D genes are given only for firm matches. Clone sizes are given selectively: once, few, many, or a class where the clone is expanded.

D: -
V: TRBV11-2
size: -
J: TRBJ1-5
DNA: TGTGCCAGCAGCTTAAATGGTGGCAGTTATCAGCCCCAGCATTTT
CDR3: CASSLNGGSYQPQHF

D: TRBD1
V: TRBV11-2
size: -
J: TRBJ2-1
DNA: TGTGCCAGCCTCGGGACAGGGGACCACAATGAGCAGTTCTTC
CDR3: CASLGTGDHNEQFF

D: TRBD1
V: TRBV14
size: -
J: TRBJ2-5
DNA: TGTGCCAGCAGCCAACCGGGACAGGGTAGGACCCAGTACTTC
CDR3: CASSQPGQGRTQYF

D: -
V: TRBV19
size: -
J: TRBJ1-5
DNA: TGTGCCAGTAGTATAGAGGGAGTGCAGCCCCAGCATTTT
CDR3: CASSIEGVQPQHF

D: -
V: TRBV6-4
size: -
J: TRBJ2-3
DNA: TGTGCCAGCAGTGCAGCGGTCAGCACAGATACGCAGTATTTT
CDR3: CASSAAVSTDTQYF

D: -
V: TRBV5-4
size: -
J: TRBJ1-1
DNA: TGTGCCAGCAGCTTGGCCGGGGGGGGCAACACTGAAGCTTTCTTT
CDR3: CASSLAGGGNTEAFF

D: -
V: TRBV18
size: -
J: TRBJ2-7
DNA: TGTGCCAGCTCACCGTGGGCCCCCTACGAGCAGTACTTC
CDR3: CASSPWAPYEQYF

D: -
V: TRBV18
size: -
J: TRBJ2-2
DNA: TGTGCCAGCTCACAACGAATCACCGGGGAGCTGTTTTTT
CDR3: CASSQRITGELFF

D: -
V: TRBV6-6
size: -
J: TRBJ2-1
DNA: TGTGCCAGCAGTCTACGGAGGGAGCAGTTCTTC
CDR3: CASSLRREQFF

D: -
V: TRBV5-6
size: -
J: TRBJ1-2
DNA: TGTGCCAGCAGCCGGTTTGGGGTTGGCTACACCTTC
CDR3: CASSRFGVGYTF

D: TRBD1
V: TRBV5-1
size: -
J: TRBJ1-5
DNA: TGCGCCAGCAGCACCGGACAGGGTTTGGAGCCCCAGCATTTT
CDR3: CASSTGQGLEPQHF

D: -
V: TRBV4-2
size: -
J: TRBJ2-1
DNA: TGTGCCAGCAGCCAAGAAAAGGCGGGTTACGACAATGAGCAGTTCTTC
CDR3: CASSQEKAGYDNEQFF

D: -
V: TRBV9
size: once
J: TRBJ1-6
DNA: TGTGCCAGCAGCGTAGCCGACAGAGAAGTTAATTCACCCCTCCACTTT
CDR3: CASSVADREVNSPLHF

D: -
V: TRBV24-1
size: -
J: TRBJ2-5
DNA: TGTGCCACCAGTGATTCCGGGCCAACGGAGACCCAGTACTTC
CDR3: CATSDSGPTETQYF

D: -
V: TRBV27
size: -
J: TRBJ2-2
DNA: TGTGCCAGCAGTTTATGGGGCACCGGGGAGCTGTTTTTT
CDR3: CASSLWGTGELFF

D: TRBD1
V: TRBV30
size: few
J: TRBJ1-2
DNA: TGTGCCTGGAGTCTGACAGGGACGGGAGATGGCTACACCTTC
CDR3: CAWSLTGTGDGYTF

D: TRBD1
V: TRBV4-2
size: -
J: TRBJ2-1
DNA: TGTGCCAGCAGCCGGGATGGGACAGGTGAGCAGTTCTTC
CDR3: CASSRDGTGEQFF

D: -
V: TRBV7-9
size: -
J: TRBJ2-5
DNA: TGTGCCAGCACCGCACCGGGGGAGACCCAGTACTTC
CDR3: CASTAPGETQYF

D: -
V: TRBV27
size: few
J: TRBJ1-2
DNA: TGTGCCAGCAGTTTATCTACAGGCTATGGCTACACCTTC
CDR3: CASSLSTGYGYTF

D: TRBD1
V: TRBV7-8
size: -
J: TRBJ1-3
DNA: TGTGCCAGCAGCTTAGAAGAGACAGGGACCCTATGGAATTTT
CDR3: CASSLEETGTLWNF

D: TRBD2
V: TRBV6-2/TRBV6-3
size: -
J: TRBJ2-1
DNA: TGTGCCAGCAGTTACTCGGGACTAGCGGGAATCTACAATGAGCAGTTCTTC
CDR3: CASSYSGLAGIYNEQFF

D: TRBD1
V: TRBV6-1
size: -
J: TRBJ1-1
DNA: TGTGCCAGCAGGATAGACAGGGGCAATGAAGCTTTCTTT
CDR3: CASRIDRGNEAFF

D: TRBD1
V: TRBV7-9
size: once
J: TRBJ2-7
DNA: TGTGCCAGCAGGACTACAGGGGTTGGCGAGCAGTACTTC
CDR3: CASRTTGVGEQYF

D: -
V: TRBV28
size: -
J: TRBJ1-1
DNA: TGTGCCAGCAGTGCCCCTGGTGGTGGGATGTTCGCTGAAGCTTTCTTT
CDR3: CASSAPGGGMFAEAFF

D: -
V: TRBV7-9
size: -
J: TRBJ1-1
DNA: TGTGCCAGCAGATCCTCAAGGTATGGTAGCACTGAAGCTTTCTTT
CDR3: CASRSSRYGSTEAFF

D: -
V: TRBV3-1/TRBV3-2
size: -
J: TRBJ2-2
DNA: TGTGCCAGCAGCCAACTCGGTAACCTAAGAAACACCGGGGAGCTGTTTTTT
CDR3: CASSQLGNLRNTGELFF

D: -
V: TRBV28
size: -
J: TRBJ2-3
DNA: TGTGCCAGCAGTTTAGGCCCGGGACTGACTGAGGATACGCAGTATTTT
CDR3: CASSLGPGLTEDTQYF

D: TRBD2
V: TRBV5-1
size: -
J: TRBJ2-1
DNA: TGCGCCAGCACGCTTAGCGGGAGGGTGAATGAGCAGTTCTTC
CDR3: CASTLSGRVNEQFF

D: -
V: TRBV6-1
size: -
J: TRBJ2-1
DNA: TGTGCCAGCAGTGAAACACAGGCACAGTTCTTC
CDR3: CASSETQAQFF

D: TRBD2
V: TRBV28
size: -
J: TRBJ2-7
DNA: TGTGCCAGCAGTTTGGGTGGGAGGGGCTCCTACGAGCAGTACTTC
CDR3: CASSLGGRGSYEQYF

D: -
V: TRBV6-5
size: -
J: TRBJ1-1
DNA: TGTGCCAGCACCAAATCAGGGACCACTGAAGCTTTCTTT
CDR3: CASTKSGTTEAFF